Below, one T cell receptor (beta chain) is given with its context. This specimen belongs to a study of blood T cell repertoires in COVID-19. Study background: Material from acute and convalescent COVID-19 was sourced from the United States, Italy and Spain.

Germline V gene sequence: CDR1 SGHTA, CDR2 FQGNSA. The CDR3 is made up of 14 amino acids. The V end lost 2 bases, the J end lost 4 bases, and 11 bases lay between the germline ends. The data were produced by immunoSEQ multiplex PCR, yet TCRdb's version contains in-frame clones alone and is incomplete. The profile shows roughly 160,000 clones, about 88% of them singletons. The sequenced sample was peripheral blood. The V gene is TRBV7-2, the J gene TRBJ1-1, with D possibly TRBD1 on 6 matching bases. The receptor was isolated from a man between 18 and 29 years old with acute or convalescent COVID-19. In DNA form, the CDR3 reads TGTGCCAGCAGCTTAATACGAGGGGGCACTGAAGCTTTCTTT. Its translation: CASSLIRGGTEAFF.